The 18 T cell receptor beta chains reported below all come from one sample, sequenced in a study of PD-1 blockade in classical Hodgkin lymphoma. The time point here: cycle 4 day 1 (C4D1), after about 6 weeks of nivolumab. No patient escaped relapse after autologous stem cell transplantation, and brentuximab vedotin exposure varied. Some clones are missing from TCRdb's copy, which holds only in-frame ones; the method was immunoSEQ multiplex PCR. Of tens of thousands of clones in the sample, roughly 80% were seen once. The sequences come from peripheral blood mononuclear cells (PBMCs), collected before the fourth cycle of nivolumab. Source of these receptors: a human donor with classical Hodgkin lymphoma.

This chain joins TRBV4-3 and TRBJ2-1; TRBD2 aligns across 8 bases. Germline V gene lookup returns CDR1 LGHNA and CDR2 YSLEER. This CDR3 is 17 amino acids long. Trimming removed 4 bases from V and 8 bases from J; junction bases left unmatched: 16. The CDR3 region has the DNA TGCGCCAGCAGCCTACAATGGGCCGGGGGGGCCGAGGATGAGCAGTTCTTC. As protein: CASSLQWAGGAEDEQFF.

The CDR3 spells CASSLSASGGRGIYEQYF. CDR3 sequence (DNA): TGCGCCAGCAGCTTGTCGGCTAGCGGGGGACGGGGAATCTACGAGCAGTACTTC. The V gene is TRBV5-1, the J gene TRBJ2-7; 10 nucleotides line up with TRBD2. The V and J ends lost 1 base and 3 bases, in that order; junction bases with no gene match: 13. The CDR3 spans 18 residues. CDR1 SGHRS and CDR2 YFSETQ come from the germline V gene.

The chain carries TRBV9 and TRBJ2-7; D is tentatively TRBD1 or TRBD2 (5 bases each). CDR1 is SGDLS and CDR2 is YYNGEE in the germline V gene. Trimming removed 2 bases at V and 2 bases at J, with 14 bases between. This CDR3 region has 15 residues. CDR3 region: CASSVRDGKTYEQYF. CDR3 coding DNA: TGTGCCAGCAGCGTCCGGGACGGAAAGACCTACGAGCAGTACTTC.

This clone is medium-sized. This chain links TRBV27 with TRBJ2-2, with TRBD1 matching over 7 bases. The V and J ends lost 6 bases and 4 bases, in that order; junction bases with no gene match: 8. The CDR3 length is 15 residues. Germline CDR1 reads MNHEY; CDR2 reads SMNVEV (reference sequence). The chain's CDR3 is CASRHDYRGTGELFF. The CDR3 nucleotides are TGTGCCAGCAGGCACGATTACAGGGGCACCGGGGAGCTGTTTTTT.

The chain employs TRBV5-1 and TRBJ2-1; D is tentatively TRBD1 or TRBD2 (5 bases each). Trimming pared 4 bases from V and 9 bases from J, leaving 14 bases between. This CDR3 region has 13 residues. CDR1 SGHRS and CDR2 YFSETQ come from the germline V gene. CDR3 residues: CASSPSSGGEQFF. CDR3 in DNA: TGCGCCAGCAGCCCCTCTAGTGGGGGTGAGCAGTTCTTC.

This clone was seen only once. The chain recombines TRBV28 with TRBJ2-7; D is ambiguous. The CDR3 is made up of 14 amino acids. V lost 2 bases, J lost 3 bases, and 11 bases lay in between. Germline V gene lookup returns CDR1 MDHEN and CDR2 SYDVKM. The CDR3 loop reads CASSLESGLYEQYF. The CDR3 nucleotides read TGTGCCAGCAGTTTAGAGTCGGGCCTCTACGAGCAGTACTTC.

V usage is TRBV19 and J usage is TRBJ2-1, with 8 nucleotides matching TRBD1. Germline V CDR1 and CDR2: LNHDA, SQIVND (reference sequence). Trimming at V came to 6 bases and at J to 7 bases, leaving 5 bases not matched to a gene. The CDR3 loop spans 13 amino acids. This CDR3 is CASRRTGINEQFF. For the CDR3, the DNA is TGTGCCAGTAGGAGGACAGGGATAAATGAGCAGTTCTTC.

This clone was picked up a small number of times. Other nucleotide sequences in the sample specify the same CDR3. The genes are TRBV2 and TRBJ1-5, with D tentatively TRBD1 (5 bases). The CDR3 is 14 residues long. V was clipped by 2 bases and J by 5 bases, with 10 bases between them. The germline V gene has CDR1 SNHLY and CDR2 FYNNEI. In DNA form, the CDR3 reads TGTGCCAGCAGTGAACAGGGAGGAGATCAGCCCCAGCATTTT. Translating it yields CASSEQGGDQPQHF.

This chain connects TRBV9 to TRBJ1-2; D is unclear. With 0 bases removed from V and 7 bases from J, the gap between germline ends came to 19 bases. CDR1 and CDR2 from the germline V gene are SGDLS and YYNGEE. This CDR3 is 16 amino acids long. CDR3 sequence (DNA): TGTGCCAGCAGCGTAGACGTCTTAGTAAGGGATTTTGGCTACACCTTC. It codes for CASSVDVLVRDFGYTF.

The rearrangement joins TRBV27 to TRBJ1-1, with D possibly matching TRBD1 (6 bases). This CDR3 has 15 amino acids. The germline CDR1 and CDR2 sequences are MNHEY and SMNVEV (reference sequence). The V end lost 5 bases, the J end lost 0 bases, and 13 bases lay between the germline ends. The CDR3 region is CASSNTPGVNTEAFF. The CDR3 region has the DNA TGTGCCAGCAGTAATACACCAGGGGTGAACACTGAAGCTTTCTTT.

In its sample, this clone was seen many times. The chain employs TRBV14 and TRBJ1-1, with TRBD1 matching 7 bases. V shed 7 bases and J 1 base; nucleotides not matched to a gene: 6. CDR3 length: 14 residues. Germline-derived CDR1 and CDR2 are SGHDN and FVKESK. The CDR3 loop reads CASNLYRGNTEAFF. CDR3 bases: TGTGCCAGCAACCTTTACAGGGGGAACACTGAAGCTTTCTTT. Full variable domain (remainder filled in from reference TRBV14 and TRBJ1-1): EAGVTQFPSHSVIEKGQTVTLRCDPISGHDNLYWYRRVMGKEIKFLLHFVKESKQDESGMPNNRFLAERTGGTYSTLKVQPAELEDSGVYFCASNLYRGNTEAFFGQGTRLTVV.

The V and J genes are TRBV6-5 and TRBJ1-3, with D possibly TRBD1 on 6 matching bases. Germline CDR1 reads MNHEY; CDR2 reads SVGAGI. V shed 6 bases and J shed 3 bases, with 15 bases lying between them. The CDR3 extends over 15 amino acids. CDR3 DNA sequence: TGTGCCAGCAGATCACCGGGGGCAGGTGGAAACACCATATATTTT. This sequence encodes CASRSPGAGGNTIYF.

The CDR3 nucleotides are TGTGCCAGTAGTCCCCTGACTAGCGGGGCCGGGGAGCTGTTTTTT. It encodes CASSPLTSGAGELFF. The chain employs TRBV19 and TRBJ2-2, with TRBD2 matching over 11 bases. This CDR3 contains 15 residues. V dropped 5 bases and J dropped 6; count of bases not matched to a gene: 5. CDR1 and CDR2 (germline): LNHDA, SQIVND (reference sequence).

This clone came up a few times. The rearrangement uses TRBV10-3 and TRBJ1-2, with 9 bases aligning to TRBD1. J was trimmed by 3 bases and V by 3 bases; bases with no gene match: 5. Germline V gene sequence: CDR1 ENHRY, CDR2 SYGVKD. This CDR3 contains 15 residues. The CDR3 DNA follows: TGTGCCATCAGTGATTACCGGGACAGGGACTATGGCTACACCTTC. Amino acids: CAISDYRDRDYGYTF.

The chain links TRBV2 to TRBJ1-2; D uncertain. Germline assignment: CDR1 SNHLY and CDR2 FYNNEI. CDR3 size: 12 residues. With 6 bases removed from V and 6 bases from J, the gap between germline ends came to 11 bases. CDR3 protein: CASRTTRDGYTF. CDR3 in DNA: TGTGCCAGCAGAACGACACGGGATGGCTACACCTTC.

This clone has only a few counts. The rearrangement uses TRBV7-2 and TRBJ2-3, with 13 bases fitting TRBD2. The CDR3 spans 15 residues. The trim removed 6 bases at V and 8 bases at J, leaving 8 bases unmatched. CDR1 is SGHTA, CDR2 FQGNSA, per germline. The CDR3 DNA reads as TGTGCCAGCAGTTCCGGACTAGCGGGGGTCGCTACGCAGTATTTT. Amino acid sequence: CASSSGLAGVATQYF.

Written as DNA, the CDR3 is TGCAGTGCTAGAAACTACAATGAGCAGTTCTTC. This sequence encodes CSARNYNEQFF. The J gene is TRBJ2-1, the V gene TRBV20-1; no clear D gene. V was clipped by 2 bases and J by 3 bases, with 2 bases between them. Germline values: CDR1 DFQATT, CDR2 SNEGSKA (reference sequence). The CDR3 runs 11 residues.

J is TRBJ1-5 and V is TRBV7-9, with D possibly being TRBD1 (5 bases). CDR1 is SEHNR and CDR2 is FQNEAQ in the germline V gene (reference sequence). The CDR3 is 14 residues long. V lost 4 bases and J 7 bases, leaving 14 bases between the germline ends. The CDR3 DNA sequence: TGTGCCAGCAGCTCACAGGATGAAAGGCAGCCCCAGCATTTT. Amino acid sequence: CASSSQDERQPQHF.